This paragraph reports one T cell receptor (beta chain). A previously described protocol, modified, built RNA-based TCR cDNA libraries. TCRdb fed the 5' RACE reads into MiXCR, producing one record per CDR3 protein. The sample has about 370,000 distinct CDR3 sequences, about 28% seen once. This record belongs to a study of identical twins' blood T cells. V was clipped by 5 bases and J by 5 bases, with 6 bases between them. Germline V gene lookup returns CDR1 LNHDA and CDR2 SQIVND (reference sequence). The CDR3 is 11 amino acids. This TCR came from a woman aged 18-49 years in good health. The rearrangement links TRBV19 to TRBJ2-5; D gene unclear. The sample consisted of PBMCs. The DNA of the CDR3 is TGTGCCAGTAGTGTGCGGGAGACCCAGTACTTC. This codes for CASSVRETQYF. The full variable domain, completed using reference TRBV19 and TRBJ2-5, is DGGITQSPKYLFRKEGQNVTLSCEQNLNHDAMYWYRQDPGQGLRLIYYSQIVNDFQKGDIAEGYSVSREKKESFPLTVTSAQKNPTAFYLCASSVRETQYFGPGTRLLVL.